This TCR beta chain was observed in a study of cytomegalovirus exposure and HLA in healthy donors. Points on this clone: Its antigen is unidentified.

Trimming pared 5 bases from V and 7 bases from J, leaving 19 bases between. The CDR3 covers 15 residues. The germline gives CDR1 SGHAT, CDR2 FQNNGV. Among the approximately 110 subjects of the validation cohort, separate from the approximately 660-subject first cohort, were the donors. Study observations and caveats: In vitro confirmation showed a few CMV-associated chains to be CMV antigen specific.

Assay: immunoSEQ multiplex PCR; the TCRdb copy retains only in-frame clones and omits some. This table has around 58,000 clones, around 88% appearing once. The receptor's source is a woman under 30 in good health and CMV-seronegative. The specimen was PBMCs. The V gene is TRBV11-2, the J gene TRBJ2-3; D is perhaps TRBD2 (5 bases). CDR3 nucleotides: TGTGCCAGCAGCCCAAGCGGTTCTAACCTATATACGCAGTATTTT. Translated: CASSPSGSNLYTQYF.